The table lists the clone carrying this T cell receptor beta chain with many counts. The target antigen is unknown. TCRbeta library preparation incorporated unique molecular identifiers. In TCRdb, the PCR reads were re-called with MiXCR into one record per CDR3 protein. The sample records about 110,000 distinct CDR3 sequences, 5% to 8% being singletons. The sample belongs to a study of T-cell reconstitution after alpha-beta-depleted transplantation in children. The study, taken as a whole, reports: Several hundred expanded graft clones reportedly gave rise to the alpha-beta T cells present about two months after transplant. It was surviving recipient T cells and thymic progenitors that gave some patients high TCRbeta diversity at day 60. T-cell numbers and diversity one year post-transplant derived largely from freshly generated T cells.

Sequencing was performed on PBMCs, mostly from graft donor cells, taken 360 days after TCRalphabeta/CD19-depleted stem cell transplant. This clonotype was obtained from a male patient aged 2-10 years who had a stem cell transplant for acute lymphoblastic leukemia, so the T cells may come from the graft donor.

The CDR3 protein is CASSRWTGTYEQYF. The CDR3 coding sequence is TGTGCCAGCAGTCGCTGGACAGGGACCTACGAGCAGTACTTC. The gene calls are TRBV12-3 or TRBV12-4 and TRBJ2-7; 8 nucleotides line up with TRBD1. J lost 2 bases, V lost 5 bases, and 5 bases had no gene match. The CDR3 has 14 residues.